Sequencing of this T cell receptor beta chain was carried out in a study of blood T cell repertoires in COVID-19. About the study: Acute and convalescent COVID-19 samples came from the United States, Italy and Spain.

Germline lookup yields CDR1 LNHDA and CDR2 SQIVND (reference sequence). Including both end residues, the CDR3 is 13 amino acids long. Here immunoSEQ multiplex PCR was the method, and the copy in TCRdb shows in-frame clones only, minus some. The table shows 160,000 or so clones, with roughly 90% occurring only once. As regards this clone: The conserved final phenylalanine or tryptophan is absent from the CDR3, which likely points to a read error. The DNA is left out, because the CDR3 cannot be placed on it with certainty; the CDR3 is given as TCRdb lists it.

Sequenced: PBMCs or T cells enriched from blood (not recorded which). The TCR originated in a woman aged 50 to 60 who had recovered from COVID-19. This chain joins TRBV19 and TRBJ1-4; whether TRBD1, the table's D call, matches the DNA was not checked. The CDR3 spells CASSPGQAIAPHL.